This entry is about one T cell receptor (beta chain). No antigen is known for it. The donors were part of the validation cohort of 95 to 150 subjects. That cohort was separate from the first cohort, which comprised some 670 subjects. This sample stems from a study of cytomegalovirus exposure and HLA in healthy donors. The wider study: The 120 validation repertoires matched the 666 first-cohort repertoires in platform, a later analysis reported. Study-level points and caveats: In vitro confirmation showed three CMV-associated chains to be CMV antigen specific.

This table comes from immunoSEQ multiplex PCR, and its TCRdb copy is limited to in-frame clones, with some not included. The sample consists of fewer than 85,000 clones, approximately 96% of them appearing once. The junction had 5 bases not matched to a gene; V was cut back by 2 bases and J by 2 bases. The CDR3 has 16 amino acids. The germline V gene has CDR1 SGHVS and CDR2 FNYEAQ. The source material was PBMCs. The origin of this receptor is a woman younger than 35 in good health and CMV-seronegative. The chain joins TRBV7-6 to TRBJ2-3, with TRBD2 matching over 9 bases. In DNA, the CDR3 is TGTGCCAGCAGCTTAATGGGGACTAGCCCCACAGATACGCAGTATTTT. Protein sequence: CASSLMGTSPTDTQYF.